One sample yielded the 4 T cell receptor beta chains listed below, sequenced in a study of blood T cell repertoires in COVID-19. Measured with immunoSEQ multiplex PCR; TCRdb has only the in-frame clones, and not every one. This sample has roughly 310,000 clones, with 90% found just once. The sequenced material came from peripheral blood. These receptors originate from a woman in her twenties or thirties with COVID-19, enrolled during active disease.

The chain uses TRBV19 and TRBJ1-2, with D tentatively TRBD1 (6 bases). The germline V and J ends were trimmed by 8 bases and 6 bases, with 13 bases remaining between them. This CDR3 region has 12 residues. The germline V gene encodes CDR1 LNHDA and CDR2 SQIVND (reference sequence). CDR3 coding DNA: TGTGCCAGTGGGTGGACAGCAAATGGCTACACCTTC. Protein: CASGWTANGYTF. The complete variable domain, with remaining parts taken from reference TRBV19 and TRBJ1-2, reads DGGITQSPKYLFRKEGQNVTLSCEQNLNHDAMYWYRQDPGQGLRLIYYSQIVNDFQKGDIAEGYSVSREKKESFPLTVTSAQKNPTAFYLCASGWTANGYTFGSGTRLTVV.

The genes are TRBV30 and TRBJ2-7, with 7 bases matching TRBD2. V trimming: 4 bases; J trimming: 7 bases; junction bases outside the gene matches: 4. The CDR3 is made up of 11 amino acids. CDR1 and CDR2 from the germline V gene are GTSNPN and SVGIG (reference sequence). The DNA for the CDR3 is TGTGCCTGGACTAGCGGAGTTGAGCAGTACTTC. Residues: CAWTSGVEQYF.

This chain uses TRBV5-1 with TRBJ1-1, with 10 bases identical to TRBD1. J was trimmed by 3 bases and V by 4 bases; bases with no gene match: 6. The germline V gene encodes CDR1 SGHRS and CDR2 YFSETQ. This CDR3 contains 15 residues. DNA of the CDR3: TGCGCCAGCAGCCCGGACGGACAGGGGGACACTGAAGCTTTCTTT. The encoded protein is CASSPDGQGDTEAFF. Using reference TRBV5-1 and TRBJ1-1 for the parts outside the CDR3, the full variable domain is KAGVTQTPRYLIKTRGQQVTLSCSPISGHRSVSWYQQTPGQGLQFLFEYFSETQRNKGNFPGRFSGRQFSNSRSEMNVSTLELGDSALYLCASSPDGQGDTEAFFGQGTRLTVV.

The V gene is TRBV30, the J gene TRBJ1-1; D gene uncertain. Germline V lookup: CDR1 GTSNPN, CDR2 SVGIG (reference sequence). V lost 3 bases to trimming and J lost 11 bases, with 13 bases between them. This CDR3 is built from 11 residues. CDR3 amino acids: CAWREVEKAFF. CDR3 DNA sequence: TGTGCCTGGAGAGAGGTGGAGAAGGCTTTCTTT.